This section outlines one T cell receptor (beta chain) sequence together with its context. The CDR3 consists of 16 residues. The V and J ends lost 5 bases and 8 bases, in that order; junction bases with no gene match: 14. Per germline, CDR1 SGHVS and CDR2 FQNEAQ. The record originates from a study of blood T cell repertoires in COVID-19. Across the whole study: Sites across the United States, Italy and Spain contributed samples from acute and convalescent COVID-19. Nucleic acid was either cDNA or gDNA, and it came from T cells, B-cell-depleted T cells, or PBMCs.

Original methodology: Estimation of nucleated cell counts relied on the amplification of reference gene primers. Measured with immunoSEQ multiplex PCR; TCRdb has only the in-frame clones, and not every one. V and J calls and clone size are given by that table; D and trimming were obtained from the DNA. The table shows 150,000 to 200,000 clones, with roughly four fifths occurring only once. The sample consisted of peripheral blood. The genes are TRBV7-8 and TRBJ2-1; 8 bases line up with TRBD2. The origin of this receptor is a man in his forties or fifties who had recovered from COVID-19. The CDR3 is CASSREASGSQDEQFF. The CDR3 region has the DNA TGTGCCAGCAGCCGAGAAGCCAGCGGGAGTCAGGATGAGCAGTTCTTC.